This T cell receptor beta chain was profiled in a study of PD-L1 blockade in urothelial cancer. Overall study: Blood underwent analysis 3 weeks (second dose) and 6 weeks after treatment began.

The protocol was immunoSEQ multiplex PCR, while the TCRdb copy is restricted to in-frame clones and leaves out a portion. This repertoire shows 35,000 to 55,000 clones, around 89% found once; its top ten account for 13% to 15%. Trimming cost V 0 bases and J 5 bases, with 13 bases left between them. Germline CDR1 is ENHRY and CDR2 is SYGVKD. This CDR3 contains 16 residues. Material: PBMCs, obtained around atezolizumab (anti-PD-L1) treatment. The clonotype originates from a woman aged 60 to 75 with urothelial cancer. This chain joins TRBV10-3 and TRBJ1-4, with a weak D call TRBD1 (5 bases). CDR3 loop: CAISESTGRANEKLFF. The CDR3 region has the DNA TGTGCCATCAGTGAGTCGACGGGCAGGGCAAATGAAAAACTGTTTTTT.